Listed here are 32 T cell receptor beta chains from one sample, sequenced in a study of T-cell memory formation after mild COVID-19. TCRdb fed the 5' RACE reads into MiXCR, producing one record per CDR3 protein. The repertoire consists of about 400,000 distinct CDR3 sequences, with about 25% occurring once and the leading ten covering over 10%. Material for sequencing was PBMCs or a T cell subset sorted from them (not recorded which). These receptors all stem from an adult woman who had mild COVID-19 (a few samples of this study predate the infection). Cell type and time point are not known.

CDR3 bases: TGCGCCAGCAGCTTGGTTGGGACTAGCGGGAGGTACACAGATACGCAGTATTTT. Translation: CASSLVGTSGRYTDTQYF. This sequence joins TRBV5-1 and TRBJ2-3; 15 nucleotides align to TRBD2. The CDR3 spans 18 residues. Germline trimming cut 0 bases from V and 2 bases from J; bases unmatched to any gene: 4. Per germline, CDR1 SGHRS and CDR2 YFSETQ.

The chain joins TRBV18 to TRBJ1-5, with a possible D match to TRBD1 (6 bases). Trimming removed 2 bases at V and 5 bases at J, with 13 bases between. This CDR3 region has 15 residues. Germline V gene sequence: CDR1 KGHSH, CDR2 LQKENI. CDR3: CASSPAGAGYQPQHF. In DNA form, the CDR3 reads TGTGCCAGCTCACCAGCAGGGGCGGGATATCAGCCCCAGCATTTT.

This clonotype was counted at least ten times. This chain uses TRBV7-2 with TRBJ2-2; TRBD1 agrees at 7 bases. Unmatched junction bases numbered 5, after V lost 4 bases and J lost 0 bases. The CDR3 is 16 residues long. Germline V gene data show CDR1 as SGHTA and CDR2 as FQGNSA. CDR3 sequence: CASSYDRVANTGELFF. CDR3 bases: TGTGCCAGCAGCTACGACAGGGTAGCGAACACCGGGGAGCTGTTTTTT.

CDR3 amino acids: CASSLRPGLVTDTQYF. The CDR3 coding sequence is TGTGCCAGCAGTTTAAGGCCGGGACTAGTCACAGATACGCAGTATTTT. The V and J genes are TRBV12-3 or TRBV12-4 and TRBJ2-3; 8 nucleotides align to TRBD2. CDR3 length equals 16 residues. Unmatched junction bases numbered 6, after V lost 2 bases and J lost 2 bases.

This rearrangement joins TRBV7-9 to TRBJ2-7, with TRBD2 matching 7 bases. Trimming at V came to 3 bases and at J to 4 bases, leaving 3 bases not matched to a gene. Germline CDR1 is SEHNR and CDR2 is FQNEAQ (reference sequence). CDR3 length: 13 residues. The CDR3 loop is CASSLREWYEQYF. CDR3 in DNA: TGTGCCAGCAGCTTGCGGGAGTGGTACGAGCAGTACTTC.

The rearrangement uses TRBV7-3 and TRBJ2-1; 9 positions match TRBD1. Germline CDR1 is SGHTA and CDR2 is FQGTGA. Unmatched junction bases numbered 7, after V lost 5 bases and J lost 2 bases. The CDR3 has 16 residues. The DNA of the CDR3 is TGTGCCAGCAGCCCTGGACAGGGGAGAACCTACAATGAGCAGTTCTTC. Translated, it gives CASSPGQGRTYNEQFF.

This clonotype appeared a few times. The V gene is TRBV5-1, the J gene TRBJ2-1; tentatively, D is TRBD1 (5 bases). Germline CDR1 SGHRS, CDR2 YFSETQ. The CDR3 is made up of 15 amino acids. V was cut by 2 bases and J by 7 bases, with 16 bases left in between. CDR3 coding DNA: TGCGCCAGCAGCTTCCCAGACAGAGAAAGGAATGAGCAGTTCTTC. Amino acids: CASSFPDRERNEQFF.

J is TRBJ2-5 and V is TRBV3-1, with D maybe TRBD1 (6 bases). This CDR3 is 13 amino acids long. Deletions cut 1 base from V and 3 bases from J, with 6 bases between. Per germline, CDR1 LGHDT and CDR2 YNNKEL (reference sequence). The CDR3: CASSQAGEETQYF. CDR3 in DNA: TGTGCCAGCAGCCAAGCAGGGGAAGAGACCCAGTACTTC.

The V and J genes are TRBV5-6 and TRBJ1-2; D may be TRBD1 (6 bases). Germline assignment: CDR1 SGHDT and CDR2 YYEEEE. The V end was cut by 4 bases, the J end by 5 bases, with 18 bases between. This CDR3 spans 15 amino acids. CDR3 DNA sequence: TGTGCCAGCAGCCCGACAGGAGACGACCTATATGGCTACACCTTC. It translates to CASSPTGDDLYGYTF.

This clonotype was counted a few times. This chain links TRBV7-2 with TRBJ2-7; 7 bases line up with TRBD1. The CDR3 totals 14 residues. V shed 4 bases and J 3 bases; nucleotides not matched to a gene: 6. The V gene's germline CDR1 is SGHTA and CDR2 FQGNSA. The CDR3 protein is CASSSRDSRYEQYF. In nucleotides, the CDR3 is TGTGCCAGCAGCTCCCGGGACAGCCGCTACGAGCAGTACTTC.

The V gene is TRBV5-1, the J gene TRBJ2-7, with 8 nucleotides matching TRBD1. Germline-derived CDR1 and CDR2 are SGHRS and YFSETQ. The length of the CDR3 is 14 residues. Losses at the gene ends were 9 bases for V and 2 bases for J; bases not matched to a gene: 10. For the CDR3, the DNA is TGCGCCACACAAACCGGGACAGGAACCTACGAGCAGTACTTC. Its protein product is CATQTGTGTYEQYF.

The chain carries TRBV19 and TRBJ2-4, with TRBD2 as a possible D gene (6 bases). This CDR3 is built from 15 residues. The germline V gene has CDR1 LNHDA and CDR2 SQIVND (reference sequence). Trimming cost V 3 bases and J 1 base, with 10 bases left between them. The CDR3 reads CASSIRGRAKNIQYF. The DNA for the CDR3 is TGTGCCAGTAGTATCCGGGGGAGGGCCAAAAACATTCAGTACTTC.

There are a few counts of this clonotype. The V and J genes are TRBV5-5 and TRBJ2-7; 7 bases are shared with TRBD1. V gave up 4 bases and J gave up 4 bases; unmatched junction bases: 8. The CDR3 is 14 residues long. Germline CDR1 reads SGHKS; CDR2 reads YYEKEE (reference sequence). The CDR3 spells CASSLGQSLYEQYF. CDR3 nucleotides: TGTGCCAGCAGCCTGGGACAGAGCCTATACGAGCAGTACTTC.

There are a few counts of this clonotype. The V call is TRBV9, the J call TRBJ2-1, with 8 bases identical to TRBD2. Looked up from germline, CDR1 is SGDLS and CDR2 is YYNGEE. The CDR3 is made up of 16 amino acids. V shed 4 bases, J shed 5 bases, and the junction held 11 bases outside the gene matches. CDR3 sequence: CASSFLGTSGDNEQFF. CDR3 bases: TGTGCCAGCAGCTTCCTGGGAACTAGCGGAGACAATGAGCAGTTCTTC.

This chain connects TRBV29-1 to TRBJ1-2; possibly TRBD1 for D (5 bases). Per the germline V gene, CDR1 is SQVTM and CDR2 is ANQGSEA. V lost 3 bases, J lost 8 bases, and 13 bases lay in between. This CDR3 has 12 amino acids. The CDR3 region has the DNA TGCAGCGTTGAGGCCCGACAGTGGGGCTACACCTTC. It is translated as CSVEARQWGYTF.

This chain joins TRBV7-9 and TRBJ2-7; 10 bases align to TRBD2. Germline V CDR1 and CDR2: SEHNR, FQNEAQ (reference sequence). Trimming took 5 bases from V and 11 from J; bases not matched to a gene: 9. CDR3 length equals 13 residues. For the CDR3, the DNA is TGTGCCAGCAGCCCCCACGGTAGCGGGAGGAAGTACTTC. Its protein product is CASSPHGSGRKYF.

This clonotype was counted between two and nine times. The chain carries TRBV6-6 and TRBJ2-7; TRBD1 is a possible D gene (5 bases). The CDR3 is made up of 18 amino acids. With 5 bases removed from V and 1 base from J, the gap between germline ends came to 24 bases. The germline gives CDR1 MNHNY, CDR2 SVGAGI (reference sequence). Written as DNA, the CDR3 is TGTGCCAGCAGTCGAACCTTATCGAGTGGGGCTGAATCCTACGAGCAGTACTTC. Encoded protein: CASSRTLSSGAESYEQYF.

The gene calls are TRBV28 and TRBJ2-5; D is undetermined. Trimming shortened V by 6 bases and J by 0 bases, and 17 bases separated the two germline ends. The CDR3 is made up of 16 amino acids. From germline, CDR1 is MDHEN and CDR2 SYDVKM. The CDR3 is CASRPSDVPDQETQYF. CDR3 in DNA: TGTGCCAGCAGACCCTCGGACGTCCCTGACCAAGAGACCCAGTACTTC.

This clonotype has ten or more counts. The CDR3 region has the DNA TGCAGCGTTGGGACAGGGCGTTTGGGCGAGCAGTACTTC. Translated: CSVGTGRLGEQYF. The chain recombines TRBV29-1 with TRBJ2-7, with 8 bases that match TRBD1. The CDR3 consists of 13 residues. Per germline, CDR1 SQVTM and CDR2 ANQGSEA. The ends lost 4 bases at V and 6 bases at J; junction bases unmatched: 8.

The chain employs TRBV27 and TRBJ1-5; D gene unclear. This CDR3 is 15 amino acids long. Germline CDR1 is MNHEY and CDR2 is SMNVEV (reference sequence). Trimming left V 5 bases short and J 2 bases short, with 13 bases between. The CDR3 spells CASSRTGFGNQPQHF. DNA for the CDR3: TGTGCCAGCAGTCGGACGGGCTTTGGCAATCAGCCCCAGCATTTT.

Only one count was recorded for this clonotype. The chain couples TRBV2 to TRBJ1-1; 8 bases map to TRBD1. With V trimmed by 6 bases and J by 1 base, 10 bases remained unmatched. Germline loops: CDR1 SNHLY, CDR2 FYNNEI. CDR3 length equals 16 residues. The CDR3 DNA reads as TGTGCCAGCAGCTCGGACAGGGAGATGCGGAACACTGAAGCTTTCTTT. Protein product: CASSSDREMRNTEAFF.

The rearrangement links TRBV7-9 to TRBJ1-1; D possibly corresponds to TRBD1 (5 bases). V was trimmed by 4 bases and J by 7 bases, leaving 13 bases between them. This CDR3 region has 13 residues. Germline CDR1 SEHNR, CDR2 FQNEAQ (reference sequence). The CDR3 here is CASSSPGRREAFF. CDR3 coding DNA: TGTGCCAGCAGCTCACCGGGACGGCGTGAAGCTTTCTTT.

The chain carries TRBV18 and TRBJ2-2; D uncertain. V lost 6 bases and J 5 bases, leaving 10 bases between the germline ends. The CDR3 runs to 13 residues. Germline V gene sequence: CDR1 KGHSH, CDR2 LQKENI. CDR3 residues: CASSIGPTGELFF. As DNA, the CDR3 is TGTGCCAGCTCTATAGGACCTACCGGGGAGCTGTTTTTT.

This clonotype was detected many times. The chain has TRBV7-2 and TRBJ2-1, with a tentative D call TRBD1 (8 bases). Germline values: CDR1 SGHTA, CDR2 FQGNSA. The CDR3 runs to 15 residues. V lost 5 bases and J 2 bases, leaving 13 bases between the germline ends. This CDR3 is CASSLQGGTYNEQFF. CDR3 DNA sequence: TGTGCCAGCAGCCTACAGGGGGGGACCTACAATGAGCAGTTCTTC.

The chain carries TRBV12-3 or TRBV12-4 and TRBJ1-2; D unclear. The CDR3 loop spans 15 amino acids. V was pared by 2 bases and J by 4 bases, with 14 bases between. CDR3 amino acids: CASSLSTPRGYGYTF. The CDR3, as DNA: TGTGCCAGCAGTTTATCGACTCCCCGAGGCTATGGCTACACCTTC.

For the CDR3, the DNA is TGCGCCAGCAGCCCGGTCTTGGGTACAGGGTTCCACGAGCAGTACTTC. It is translated as CASSPVLGTGFHEQYF. V and J are TRBV5-1 and TRBJ2-7; perhaps TRBD1 as D (6 bases). The ends were cut back, 4 bases at V and 5 bases at J, with 22 bases in the middle. This CDR3 has 16 amino acids. The germline CDR1 and CDR2 sequences are SGHRS and YFSETQ. The full variable domain, its missing parts supplied by reference TRBV5-1 and TRBJ2-7, is KAGVTQTPRYLIKTRGQQVTLSCSPISGHRSVSWYQQTPGQGLQFLFEYFSETQRNKGNFPGRFSGRQFSNSRSEMNVSTLELGDSALYLCASSPVLGTGFHEQYFGPGTRLTVT.

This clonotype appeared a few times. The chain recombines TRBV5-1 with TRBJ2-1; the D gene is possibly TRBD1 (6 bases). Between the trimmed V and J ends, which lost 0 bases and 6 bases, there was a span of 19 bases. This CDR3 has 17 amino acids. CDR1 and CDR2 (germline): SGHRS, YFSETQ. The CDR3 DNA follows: TGCGCCAGCAGCTTGGCCAACGGACAGTCGCAGGGCAATGAGCAGTTCTTC. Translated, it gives CASSLANGQSQGNEQFF. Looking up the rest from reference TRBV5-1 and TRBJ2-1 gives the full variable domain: KAGVTQTPRYLIKTRGQQVTLSCSPISGHRSVSWYQQTPGQGLQFLFEYFSETQRNKGNFPGRFSGRQFSNSRSEMNVSTLELGDSALYLCASSLANGQSQGNEQFFGPGTRLTVL.

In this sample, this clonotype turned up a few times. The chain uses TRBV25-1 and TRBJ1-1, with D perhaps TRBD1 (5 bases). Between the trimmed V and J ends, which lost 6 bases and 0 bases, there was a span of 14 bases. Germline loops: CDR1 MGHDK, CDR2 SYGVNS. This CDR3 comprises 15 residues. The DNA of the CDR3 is TGTGCCAGCAGCAGACAGTCTAACATGAACACTGAAGCTTTCTTT. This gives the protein CASSRQSNMNTEAFF.

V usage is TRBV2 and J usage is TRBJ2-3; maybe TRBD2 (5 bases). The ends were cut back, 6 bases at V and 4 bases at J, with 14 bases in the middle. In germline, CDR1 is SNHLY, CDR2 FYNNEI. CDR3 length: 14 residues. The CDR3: CASRSEGASDTQYF. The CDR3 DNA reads TGTGCCAGCAGATCTGAGGGCGCCTCAGATACGCAGTATTTT. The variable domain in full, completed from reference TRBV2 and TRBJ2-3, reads EPEVTQTPSHQVTQMGQEVILRCVPISNHLYFYWYRQILGQKVEFLVSFYNNEISEKSEIFDDQFSVERPDGSNFTLKIRSTKLEDSAMYFCASRSEGASDTQYFGPGTRLTVL.

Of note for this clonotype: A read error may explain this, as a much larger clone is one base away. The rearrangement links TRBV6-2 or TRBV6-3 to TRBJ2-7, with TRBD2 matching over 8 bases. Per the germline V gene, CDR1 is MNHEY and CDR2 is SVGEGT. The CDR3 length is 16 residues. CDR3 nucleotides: TGTGCCAGCACTCCCCCTGGGAGCGGGAGACGTTACGAGAAGTACTTC. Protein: CASTPPGSGRRYEKYF.

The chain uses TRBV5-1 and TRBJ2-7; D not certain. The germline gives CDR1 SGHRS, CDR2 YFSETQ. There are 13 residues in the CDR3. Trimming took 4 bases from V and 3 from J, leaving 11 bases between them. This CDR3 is CASSTVAGYEQYF. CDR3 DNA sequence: TGCGCCAGCAGCACTGTGGCCGGCTACGAGCAGTACTTC.

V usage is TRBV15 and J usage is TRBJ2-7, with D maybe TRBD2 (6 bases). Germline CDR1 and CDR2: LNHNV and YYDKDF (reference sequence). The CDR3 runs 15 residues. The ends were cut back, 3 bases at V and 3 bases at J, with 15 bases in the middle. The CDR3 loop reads CATSSSGLGGYEQYF. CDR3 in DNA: TGTGCCACCAGCAGTTCGGGGTTGGGAGGCTACGAGCAGTACTTC.